This T cell receptor beta chain emerged from a study of T cell repertoires in cytomegalovirus infection. Study details: From public TCR beta signatures came an indication of both CMV infection and matching HLA type. Regarding the study as a whole: Carriers of CMV plus the relevant HLA were identified by cumulative public TCR beta family frequency. There were HLA-C-restricted CMV-specific TCR beta clonotypes dominating the ex vivo response.

This clonotype has a count of ten or more. Its antigen is currently unknown. TCRdb recomputed calls from the reads with MiXCR, one row per CDR3 protein. The table records approximately 150,000 distinct CDR3 sequences, about 6.5% of them present only once. The CDR3 runs to 14 residues. CDR1 and CDR2 from the germline V gene are SGHVS and FNYEAQ. The germline V and J ends were trimmed by 6 bases and 0 bases, with 8 bases remaining between them. The chain joins TRBV7-6 to TRBJ2-2; D uncertain. Source material: PBMCs. The clonotype was recovered from a human donor in good health (CMV status not recorded). Some clones in this sample may be carry-over from other donors' samples. The CDR3 loop reads CASRSDPNTGELFF. The CDR3 DNA follows: TGTGCCAGCAGGTCGGACCCGAACACCGGGGAGCTGTTTTTT.